Listed below are T cell receptor beta chains from one sample, sequenced in a study of Ad26.COV2.S vaccination and SARS-CoV-2 variants. Assay: immunoSEQ multiplex PCR; the TCRdb copy retains only in-frame clones and omits some. The table has over 450,000 clones, 80% to 90% seen once; the top ten hold under 2%. The specimen was peripheral blood, collected in a trial of Ad26.COV2.S vaccine versus placebo. Receptors were obtained from a person between 18 and 65 years old who received the Ad26.COV2.S COVID-19 vaccine or a placebo. Both conserved end residues are part of each CDR3. The D gene is left open where the match is weak. Rows give clone size only sometimes, using once, few, many, or a class for an expanded clone.

clone size,J gene,D gene,V gene,CDR3 protein,CDR3 DNA
once,TRBJ2-7,TRBD1,TRBV6-6,CASSGQGAFYEQYF,TGTGCCAGCAGCGGACAGGGTGCTTTCTACGAGCAGTACTTC
.,TRBJ1-6,.,TRBV19,CASSIAGYSYNSPLHF,TGTGCCAGTAGTATTGCCGGGTACTCCTATAATTCACCCCTCCACTTT
.,TRBJ2-3,.,TRBV24-1,CATGTYGDTQYF,TGTGCCACCGGGACCTATGGAGATACGCAGTATTTT
many,TRBJ1-6,TRBD1,TRBV4-2,CASSQDQGGGSAPLHF,TGTGCCAGCAGCCAAGATCAGGGGGGGGGTAGTGCACCCCTCCACTTT
.,TRBJ2-7,TRBD1,TRBV4-2,CASSLGQGTYEQYF,TGTGCCAGCAGCCTCGGACAGGGTACCTACGAGCAGTACTTC
.,TRBJ2-7,.,TRBV27,CASTPGSSYEQYF,TGTGCCAGCACCCCTGGGAGCTCCTACGAGCAGTACTTC
.,TRBJ2-5,.,TRBV12-3/TRBV12-4,CASRGGGQTQYF,TGTGCCAGCAGGGGGGGCGGGCAGACCCAGTACTTC
once,TRBJ1-1,TRBD1,TRBV16,CASSPQGVGTEAFF,TGTGCCAGCAGCCCCCAGGGGGTGGGAACCGAAGCTTTCTTT
once,TRBJ2-7,TRBD1,TRBV4-2,CASSRQDDRVYEQYF,TGTGCCAGCAGCCGGCAAGACGACAGGGTCTACGAGCAGTACTTC
.,TRBJ1-5,TRBD1,TRBV19,CASSTRGQGARQPQHF,TGTGCCAGTAGTACCCGCGGACAGGGGGCGCGTCAGCCCCAGCATTTT
.,TRBJ2-1,.,TRBV28,CASSPTRTEGYNEQFF,TGTGCCAGCAGCCCCACCCGGACAGAAGGTTACAATGAGCAGTTCTTC
once,TRBJ2-7,TRBD2,TRBV28,CASSSLLAGQREQYF,TGTGCCAGCAGTTCCCTCCTAGCGGGACAGCGGGAGCAGTACTTC
once,TRBJ1-4,.,TRBV3-1/TRBV3-2,CASSQNGGSEKLFF,TGTGCCAGCAGCCAAAACGGGGGAAGTGAAAAACTGTTTTTT
few,TRBJ2-4,.,TRBV6-5,CASRTGDKRGDIQYF,TGTGCCAGCAGAACCGGGGACAAAAGGGGGGACATTCAGTACTTC
.,TRBJ1-3,.,TRBV19,CASSIDDSGNTIYF,TGTGCCAGTAGTATCGACGACTCTGGAAACACCATATATTTT
.,TRBJ2-1,.,TRBV30,CAWSGPSYNEQFF,TGTGCCTGGAGTGGACCCTCCTACAATGAGCAGTTCTTC
.,TRBJ1-1,.,TRBV5-1,CASSAVGGTEAFF,TGCGCCAGCAGCGCGGTCGGGGGGACTGAAGCTTTCTTT
.,TRBJ2-1,.,TRBV14,CASSRLGLRSSYNEQFF,TGTGCCAGCAGCCGCCTCGGGCTAAGGAGCTCCTACAATGAGCAGTTCTTC
.,TRBJ2-3,TRBD2,TRBV7-2,CASSLGGGMGDTQYF,TGTGCCAGCAGCTTAGGCGGGGGGATGGGAGATACGCAGTATTTT
.,TRBJ1-2,TRBD1,TRBV19,CASSITGQGHGYTF,TGTGCCAGTAGTATAACGGGACAGGGTCATGGCTACACCTTC
few,TRBJ1-5,.,TRBV2,CASSVIVPGSGNQPQHF,TGTGCCAGCAGTGTAATCGTTCCCGGGTCAGGGAATCAGCCCCAGCATTTT
.,TRBJ2-1,TRBD2,TRBV4-2,CASSQPGTSGHNEQFF,TGTGCCAGCAGCCAACCCGGGACTAGCGGCCACAATGAGCAGTTCTTC
.,TRBJ2-1,.,TRBV6-5,CASSNTRLATNEQFF,TGTGCCAGCAGCAATACACGGCTAGCGACCAATGAGCAGTTCTTC
.,TRBJ2-5,.,TRBV6-5,CASSYRLQAKETQYF,TGTGCCAGCAGTTACCGGCTCCAGGCCAAAGAGACCCAGTACTTC
.,TRBJ1-2,.,TRBV6-1,CASSSPWAHYGYTF,TGTGCCAGCAGCTCGCCCTGGGCCCACTATGGCTACACCTTC
.,TRBJ1-1,.,TRBV11-2,CASSFSGNTEAFF,TGTGCCAGCAGCTTCTCTGGGAACACTGAAGCTTTCTTT
.,TRBJ2-1,.,TRBV7-9,CASSPPTAPTNNEQFF,TGTGCCAGCAGCCCACCGACAGCGCCAACTAACAATGAGCAGTTCTTC
.,TRBJ1-5,.,TRBV7-8,CASSLAPRGAGQPQHF,TGTGCCAGCAGCTTAGCGCCCAGGGGTGCAGGTCAGCCCCAGCATTTT
.,TRBJ2-6,.,TRBV6-5,CASRGRGNGANVLTF,TGTGCCAGCAGGGGAAGGGGGAACGGGGCCAACGTCCTGACTTTC
.,TRBJ2-1,TRBD2,TRBV10-3,CAISESTSGSLNEQFF,TGTGCCATCAGTGAGTCGACTAGCGGGAGTTTAAATGAGCAGTTCTTC
.,TRBJ1-1,TRBD1,TRBV4-1,CASSQWGQGIGPTEAFF,TGCGCCAGCAGCCAGTGGGGACAGGGTATAGGTCCCACTGAAGCTTTCTTT
.,TRBJ1-4,TRBD1,TRBV7-9,CASKGTANEKLFF,TGTGCCAGTAAGGGGACAGCTAATGAAAAACTGTTTTTT
.,TRBJ1-6,.,TRBV5-1,CASRLDNSPLHF,TGCGCCAGCAGACTCGATAATTCACCCCTCCACTTT
.,TRBJ2-7,TRBD1,TRBV6-6,CASSYPTGGLGYEQYF,TGTGCCAGCAGTTACCCAACAGGGGGCCTTGGCTACGAGCAGTACTTC
.,TRBJ2-3,TRBD2,TRBV9,CASSESGGTDTQYF,TGTGCCAGCAGCGAAAGCGGGGGGACAGATACGCAGTATTTT
.,TRBJ1-1,.,TRBV5-5,CASSTAWMYDEAFF,TGTGCCAGCAGCACAGCATGGATGTACGATGAAGCTTTCTTT
.,TRBJ2-1,.,TRBV7-6,CASSLSPAEEQFF,TGTGCCAGCAGCTTAAGCCCGGCGGAGGAGCAGTTCTTC
once,TRBJ2-7,.,TRBV7-9,CASSLTYRDEQYF,TGTGCCAGCAGCTTAACCTACAGGGACGAGCAGTACTTC
few,TRBJ1-5,TRBD1,TRBV19,CASNLGRGQTSRSQPQHF,TGTGCCAGTAATTTGGGGAGGGGACAGACTAGCAGATCTCAGCCCCAGCATTTT
.,TRBJ2-3,TRBD1,TRBV28,CASSLSTGISTDTQYF,TGTGCCAGCAGTTTATCGACAGGGATTAGCACAGATACGCAGTATTTT
.,TRBJ1-1,.,TRBV5-3,CARSLHRNPSTEAFF,TGTGCCAGAAGCTTACACAGGAACCCGTCCACTGAAGCTTTCTTT
.,TRBJ2-3,TRBD1,TRBV2,CASSTQGGSTDTQYF,TGTGCCAGCAGCACACAGGGGGGCAGCACAGATACGCAGTATTTT
once,TRBJ2-2,TRBD2,TRBV10-3,CAISDPTSGTGELFF,TGTGCCATCAGTGACCCGACTAGCGGGACCGGGGAGCTGTTTTTT
.,TRBJ2-7,TRBD2,TRBV27,CASSSLAGGIYEQYF,TGTGCCAGCAGTTCCTTAGCGGGAGGCATCTACGAGCAGTACTTC
.,TRBJ1-5,TRBD1,TRBV7-2,CASSSTRTGAGSQPQHF,TGTGCCAGCAGCTCCACTCGGACAGGGGCAGGGAGCCAGCCCCAGCATTTT
.,TRBJ1-6,.,TRBV18,CASSPEGWNSPLHF,TGTGCCAGCTCACCAGAGGGTTGGAATTCACCCCTCCACTTT
once,TRBJ2-7,.,TRBV29-1,CSVEEGTTEQYF,TGCAGCGTTGAAGAAGGTACTACCGAGCAGTACTTC
.,TRBJ2-3,TRBD2,TRBV9,CASSVEGLAGGATDTQYF,TGTGCCAGCAGCGTAGAGGGCTTGGCGGGGGGTGCTACAGATACGCAGTATTTT
.,TRBJ2-3,TRBD2,TRBV5-1,CASNSWGGLSTDTQYF,TGCGCCAGCAACTCCTGGGGAGGGCTGAGCACAGATACGCAGTATTTT
once,TRBJ1-4,.,TRBV7-6,CASSFRVDEKLFF,TGTGCCAGCAGCTTCAGGGTTGATGAAAAACTGTTTTTT
.,TRBJ1-1,TRBD1,TRBV18,CASSPPGTGANTEAFF,TGTGCCAGCTCACCACCGGGGACAGGGGCGAACACTGAAGCTTTCTTT
once,TRBJ1-2,.,TRBV2,CASSQGLRTNYGYTF,TGTGCCAGCAGCCAAGGACTGAGGACTAACTATGGCTACACCTTC
.,TRBJ2-3,.,TRBV6-2/TRBV6-3,CASSTWTDTQYF,TGTGCCAGCAGTACCTGGACAGATACGCAGTATTTT
.,TRBJ2-1,TRBD2,TRBV27,CASSLPPGRRNEQFF,TGTGCCAGCAGTTTACCCCCCGGGAGGAGGAATGAGCAGTTCTTC
.,TRBJ1-1,.,TRBV6-1,CASSFDRNTEAFF,TGTGCCAGCAGTTTTGACCGAAACACTGAAGCTTTCTTT
.,TRBJ1-1,TRBD1,TRBV19,CASSIQQGENTEAFF,TGTGCCAGTAGTATCCAACAGGGGGAGAACACTGAAGCTTTCTTT
.,TRBJ1-6,TRBD1,TRBV5-1,CASSRRTGTENSPLHF,TGCGCCAGCAGCCGACGGACAGGGACGGAAAATTCACCCCTCCACTTT
.,TRBJ1-1,TRBD1,TRBV19,CASSPGQGIGAFF,TGTGCCAGTAGTCCAGGACAGGGAATAGGGGCTTTCTTT
.,TRBJ2-5,.,TRBV5-1,CASSLVGNLGGETQYF,TGCGCCAGCAGCTTGGTCGGCAACTTGGGTGGGGAGACCCAGTACTTC
.,TRBJ1-1,TRBD1,TRBV10-3,CAISEPGQGVRSEAFF,TGTGCCATCAGTGAGCCCGGACAGGGAGTCCGTTCTGAAGCTTTCTTT